This TCR beta chain was found in a study of technical replicates of blood from a few donors. This CDR3 contains 16 residues. The V segment lost 4 bases and the J segment 4 bases; nucleotides outside the gene matches: 10. The germline gives CDR1 SNHLY, CDR2 FYNNEI. The protocol was immunoSEQ multiplex PCR, while the TCRdb copy is restricted to in-frame clones and leaves out a portion. This sample yields roughly 90,000 clones, of which about nine tenths are seen a single time; roughly 0.25% belongs to the top ten. This TCR was sampled from a human donor in good health. The chain recombines TRBV2 with TRBJ1-5, with 7 positions matching TRBD1. The sample taken for sequencing was T cells isolated from PBMCs. CDR3 residues: CASSAPKDRKNQPQHF. Here the CDR3 DNA reads TGTGCCAGCAGTGCGCCTAAGGACAGGAAAAATCAGCCCCAGCATTTT.